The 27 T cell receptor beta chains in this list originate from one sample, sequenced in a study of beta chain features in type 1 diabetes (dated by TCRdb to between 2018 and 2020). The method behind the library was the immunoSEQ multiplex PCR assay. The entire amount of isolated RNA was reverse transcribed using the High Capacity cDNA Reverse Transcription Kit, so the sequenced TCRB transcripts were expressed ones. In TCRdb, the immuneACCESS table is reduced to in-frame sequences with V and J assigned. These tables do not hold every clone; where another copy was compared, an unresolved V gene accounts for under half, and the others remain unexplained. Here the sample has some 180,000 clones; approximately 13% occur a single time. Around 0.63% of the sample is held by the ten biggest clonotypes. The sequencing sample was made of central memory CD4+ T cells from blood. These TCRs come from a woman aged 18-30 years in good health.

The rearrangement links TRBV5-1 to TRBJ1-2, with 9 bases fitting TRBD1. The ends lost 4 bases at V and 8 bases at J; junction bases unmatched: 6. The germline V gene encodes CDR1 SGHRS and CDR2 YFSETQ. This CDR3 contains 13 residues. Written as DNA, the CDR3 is TGCGCCAGCAGCCTGGACAGGGGCCTGGGCTACACCTTC. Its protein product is CASSLDRGLGYTF.

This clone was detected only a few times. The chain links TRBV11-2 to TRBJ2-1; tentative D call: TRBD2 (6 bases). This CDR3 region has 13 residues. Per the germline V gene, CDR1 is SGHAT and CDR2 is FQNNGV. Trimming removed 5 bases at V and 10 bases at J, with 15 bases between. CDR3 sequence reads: CASSRSEGGEQFF. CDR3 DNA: TGTGCCAGCAGCCGATCGGAGGGAGGCGAGCAGTTCTTC.

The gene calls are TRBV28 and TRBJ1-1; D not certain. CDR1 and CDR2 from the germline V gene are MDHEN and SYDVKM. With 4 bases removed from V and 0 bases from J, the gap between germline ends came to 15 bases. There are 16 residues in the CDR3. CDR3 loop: CASSSPTGGVNTEAFF. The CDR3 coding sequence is TGTGCCAGCAGTTCCCCAACGGGAGGAGTGAACACTGAAGCTTTCTTT.

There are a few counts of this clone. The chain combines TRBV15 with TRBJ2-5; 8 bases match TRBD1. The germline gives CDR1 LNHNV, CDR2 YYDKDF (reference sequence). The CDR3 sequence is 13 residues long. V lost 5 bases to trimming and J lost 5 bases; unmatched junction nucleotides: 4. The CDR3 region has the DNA TGTGCCACCAGCGGACAGGGTTTGGAGACCCAGTACTTC. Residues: CATSGQGLETQYF.

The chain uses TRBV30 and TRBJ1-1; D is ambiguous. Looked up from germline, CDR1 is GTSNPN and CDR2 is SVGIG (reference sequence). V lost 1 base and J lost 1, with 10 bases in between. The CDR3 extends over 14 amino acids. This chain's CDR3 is CAWSELSRNTEAFF. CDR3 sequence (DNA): TGTGCCTGGAGTGAGCTGTCAAGGAACACTGAAGCTTTCTTT.

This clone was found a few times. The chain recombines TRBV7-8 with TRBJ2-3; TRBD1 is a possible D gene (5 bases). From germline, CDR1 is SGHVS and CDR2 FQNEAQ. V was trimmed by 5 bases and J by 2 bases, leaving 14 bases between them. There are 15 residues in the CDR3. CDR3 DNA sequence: TGTGCCAGCAGCACCTACAGGAGTAACACAGATACGCAGTATTTT. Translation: CASSTYRSNTDTQYF.

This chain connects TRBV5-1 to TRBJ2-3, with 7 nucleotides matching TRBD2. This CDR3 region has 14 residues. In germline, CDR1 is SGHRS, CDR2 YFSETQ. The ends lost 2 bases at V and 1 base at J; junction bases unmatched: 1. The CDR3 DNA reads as TGCGCCAGCAGCTTAACTAGCGGCACAGATACGCAGTATTTT. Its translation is CASSLTSGTDTQYF.

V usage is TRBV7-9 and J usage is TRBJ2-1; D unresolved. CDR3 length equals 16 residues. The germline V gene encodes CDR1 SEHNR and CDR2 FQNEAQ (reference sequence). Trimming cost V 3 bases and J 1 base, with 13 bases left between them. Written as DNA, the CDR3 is TGTGCCAGCAGCTTCCCCGTTGAGCAATCCTACAATGAGCAGTTCTTC. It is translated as CASSFPVEQSYNEQFF.

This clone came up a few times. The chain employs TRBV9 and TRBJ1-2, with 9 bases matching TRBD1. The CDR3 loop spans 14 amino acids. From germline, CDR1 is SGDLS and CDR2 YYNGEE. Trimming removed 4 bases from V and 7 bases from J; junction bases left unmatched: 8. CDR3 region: CASSRPGTGSGYTF. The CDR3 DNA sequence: TGTGCCAGCAGCCGCCCCGGGACAGGGAGTGGCTACACCTTC.

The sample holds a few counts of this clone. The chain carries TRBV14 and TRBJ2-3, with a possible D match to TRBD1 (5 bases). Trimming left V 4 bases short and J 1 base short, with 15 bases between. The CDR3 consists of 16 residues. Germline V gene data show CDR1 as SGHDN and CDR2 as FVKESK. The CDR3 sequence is CASSLRLGRGTDTQYF. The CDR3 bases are TGTGCCAGCAGCCTTAGGCTCGGCAGGGGCACAGATACGCAGTATTTT.

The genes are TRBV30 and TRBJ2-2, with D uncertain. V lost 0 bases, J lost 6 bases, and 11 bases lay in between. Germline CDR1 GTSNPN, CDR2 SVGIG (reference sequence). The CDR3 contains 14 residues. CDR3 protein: CAWSVQSFSGELFF. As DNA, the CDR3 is TGTGCCTGGAGTGTACAATCCTTCTCCGGGGAGCTGTTTTTT.

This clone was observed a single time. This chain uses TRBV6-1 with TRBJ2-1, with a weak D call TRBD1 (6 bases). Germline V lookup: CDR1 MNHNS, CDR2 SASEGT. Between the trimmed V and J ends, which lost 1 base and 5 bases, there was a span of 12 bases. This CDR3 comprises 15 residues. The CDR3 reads CASSEEQGSHNEQFF. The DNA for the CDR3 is TGTGCCAGCAGTGAAGAACAGGGATCCCACAATGAGCAGTTCTTC.

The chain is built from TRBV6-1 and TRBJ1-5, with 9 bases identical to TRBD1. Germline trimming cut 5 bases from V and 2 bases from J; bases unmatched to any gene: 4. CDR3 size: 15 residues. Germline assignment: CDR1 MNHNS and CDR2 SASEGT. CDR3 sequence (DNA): TGTGCCAGCAGTCTAACAGGGGGCGGCAATCAGCCCCAGCATTTT. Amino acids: CASSLTGGGNQPQHF.

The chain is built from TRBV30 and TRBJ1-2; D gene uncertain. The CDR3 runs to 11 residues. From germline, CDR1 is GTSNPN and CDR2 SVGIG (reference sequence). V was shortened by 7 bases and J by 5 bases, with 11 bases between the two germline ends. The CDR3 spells CAYARRYGYTF. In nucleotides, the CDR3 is TGTGCCTACGCTAGACGATATGGCTACACCTTC.

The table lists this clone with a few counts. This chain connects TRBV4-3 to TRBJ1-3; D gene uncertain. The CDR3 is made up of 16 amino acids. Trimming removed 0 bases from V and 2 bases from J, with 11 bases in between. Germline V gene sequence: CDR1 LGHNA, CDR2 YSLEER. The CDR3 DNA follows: TGCGCCAGCAGCCAAGAACCCGGGTCTACTGGAAACACCATATATTTT. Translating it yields CASSQEPGSTGNTIYF.

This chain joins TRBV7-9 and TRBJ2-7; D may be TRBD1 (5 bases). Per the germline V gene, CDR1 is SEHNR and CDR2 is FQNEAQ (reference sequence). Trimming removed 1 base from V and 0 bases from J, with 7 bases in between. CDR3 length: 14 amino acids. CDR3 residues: CASSLGQISYEQYF. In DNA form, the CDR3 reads TGTGCCAGCAGCTTAGGACAGATCTCCTACGAGCAGTACTTC.

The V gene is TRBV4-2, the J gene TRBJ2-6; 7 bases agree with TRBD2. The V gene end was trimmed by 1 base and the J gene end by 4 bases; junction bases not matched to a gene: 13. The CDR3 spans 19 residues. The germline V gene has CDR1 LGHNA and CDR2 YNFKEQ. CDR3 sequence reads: CASSQGSGGSHKGANVLTF. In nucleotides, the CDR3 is TGTGCCAGCAGCCAAGGATCCGGCGGGAGTCATAAGGGGGCCAACGTCCTGACTTTC.

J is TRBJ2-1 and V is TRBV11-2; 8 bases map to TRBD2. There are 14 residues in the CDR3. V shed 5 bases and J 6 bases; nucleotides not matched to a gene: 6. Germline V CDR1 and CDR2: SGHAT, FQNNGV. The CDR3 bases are TGTGCCAGCAGCCCCAACGGGAGGGGCAATGAGCAGTTCTTC. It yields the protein CASSPNGRGNEQFF. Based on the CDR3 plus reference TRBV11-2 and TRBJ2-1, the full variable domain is EAGVAQSPRYKIIEKRQSVAFWCNPISGHATLYWYQQILGQGPKLLIQFQNNGVVDDSQLPKDRFSAERLKGVDSTLKIQPAKLEDSAVYLCASSPNGRGNEQFFGPGTRLTVL.

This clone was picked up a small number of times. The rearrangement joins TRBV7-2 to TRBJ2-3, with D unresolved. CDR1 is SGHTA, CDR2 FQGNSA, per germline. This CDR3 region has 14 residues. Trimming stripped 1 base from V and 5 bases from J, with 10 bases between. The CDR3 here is CASSLGSVIDTQYF. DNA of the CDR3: TGTGCCAGCAGCTTAGGTTCGGTGATAGATACGCAGTATTTT.

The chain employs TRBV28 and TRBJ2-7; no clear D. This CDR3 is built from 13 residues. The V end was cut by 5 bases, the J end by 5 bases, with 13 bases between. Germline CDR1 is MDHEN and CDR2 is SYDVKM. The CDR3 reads CASSLHTNNEQYF. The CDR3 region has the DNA TGTGCCAGCAGTCTCCATACGAACAACGAGCAGTACTTC.

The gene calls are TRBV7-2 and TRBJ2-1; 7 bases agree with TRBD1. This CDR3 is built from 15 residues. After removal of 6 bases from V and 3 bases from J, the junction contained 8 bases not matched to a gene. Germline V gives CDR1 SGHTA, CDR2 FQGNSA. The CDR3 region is CASRSGTARYNEQFF. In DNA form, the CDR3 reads TGTGCCAGCAGATCCGGGACAGCCCGCTACAATGAGCAGTTCTTC.

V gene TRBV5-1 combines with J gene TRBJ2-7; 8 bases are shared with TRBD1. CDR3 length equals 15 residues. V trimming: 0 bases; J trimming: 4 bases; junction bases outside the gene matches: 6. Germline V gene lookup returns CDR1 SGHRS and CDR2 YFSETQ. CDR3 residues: CASSLVPGQEYEQYF. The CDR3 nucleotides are TGCGCCAGCAGCTTGGTGCCGGGACAGGAATACGAGCAGTACTTC.

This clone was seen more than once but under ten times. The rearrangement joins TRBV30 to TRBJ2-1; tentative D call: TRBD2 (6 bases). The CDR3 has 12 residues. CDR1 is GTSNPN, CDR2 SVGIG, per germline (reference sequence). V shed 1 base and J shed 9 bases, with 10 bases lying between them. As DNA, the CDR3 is TGTGCCTGGAGTGCACTAGCCCGTGAGCAGTTCTTC. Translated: CAWSALAREQFF. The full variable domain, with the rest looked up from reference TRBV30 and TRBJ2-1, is SQTIHQWPATLVQPVGSPLSLECTVEGTSNPNLYWYRQAAGRGLQLLFYSVGIGQISSEVPQNLSASRPQDRQFILSSKKLLLSDSGFYLCAWSALAREQFFGPGTRLTVL.

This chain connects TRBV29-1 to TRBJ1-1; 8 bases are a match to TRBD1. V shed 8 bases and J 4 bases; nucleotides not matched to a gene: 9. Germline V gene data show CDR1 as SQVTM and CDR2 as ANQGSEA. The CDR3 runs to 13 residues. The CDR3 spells CSPTTGVSTEAFF. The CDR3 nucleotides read TGCAGCCCAACGACAGGGGTGAGCACTGAAGCTTTCTTT.

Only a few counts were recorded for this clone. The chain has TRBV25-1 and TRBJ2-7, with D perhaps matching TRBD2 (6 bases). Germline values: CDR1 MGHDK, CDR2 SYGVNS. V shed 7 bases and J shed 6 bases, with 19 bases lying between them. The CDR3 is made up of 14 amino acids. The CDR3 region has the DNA TGTGCCAGCACGGACGGCCGACTAGTGGGCGAGCAGTACTTC. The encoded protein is CASTDGRLVGEQYF.

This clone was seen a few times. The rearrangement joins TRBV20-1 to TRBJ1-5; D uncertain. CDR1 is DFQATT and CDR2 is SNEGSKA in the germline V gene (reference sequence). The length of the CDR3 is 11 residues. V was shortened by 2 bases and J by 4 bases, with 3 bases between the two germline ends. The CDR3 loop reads CSARPNQPQHF. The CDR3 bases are TGCAGTGCTAGACCGAATCAGCCCCAGCATTTT.

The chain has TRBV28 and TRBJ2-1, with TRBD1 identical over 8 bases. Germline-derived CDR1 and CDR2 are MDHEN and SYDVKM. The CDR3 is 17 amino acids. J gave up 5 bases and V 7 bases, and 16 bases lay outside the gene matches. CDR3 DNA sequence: TGTGCCAGCACACCCAGGCAGGGGGCGGATTCGGACAATGAGCAGTTCTTC. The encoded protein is CASTPRQGADSDNEQFF.